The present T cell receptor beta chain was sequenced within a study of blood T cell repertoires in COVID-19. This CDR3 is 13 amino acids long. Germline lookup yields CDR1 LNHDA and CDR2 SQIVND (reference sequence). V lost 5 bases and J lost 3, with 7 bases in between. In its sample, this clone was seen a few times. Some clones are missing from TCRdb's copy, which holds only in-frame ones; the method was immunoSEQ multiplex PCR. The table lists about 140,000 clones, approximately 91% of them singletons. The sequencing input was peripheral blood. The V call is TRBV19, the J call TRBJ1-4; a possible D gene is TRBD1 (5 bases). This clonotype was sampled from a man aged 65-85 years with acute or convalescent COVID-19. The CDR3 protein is CASSLTANEKLFF. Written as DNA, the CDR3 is TGTGCCAGTAGTCTGACAGCTAATGAAAAACTGTTTTTT.